The rows below give T cell receptor beta chains drawn from one sample of a study of shared clonotypes between healthy human individuals. Produced via immunoSEQ multiplex PCR; TCRdb's table is partial and in-frame only. The sample holds some 1,100,000 clones; 70% to 80% are singletons and the top ten take 0.5% to 0.6%. Sequencing was done on a sample of memory CD4+ T cells from PBMCs. All receptors derive from a man younger than 35 in good health. Some clones in this sample may be carry-over from other donors' samples. Both conserved end residues are part of each CDR3. D genes are given only for firm matches. A row's size may be missing; if present it is once, few, many or a size class.

V	D	J	size	CDR3	DNA
TRBV27	.	TRBJ1-2	once	CASSFSGIGTAGYGYTF	TGTGCCAGCAGTTTTTCGGGAATAGGAACGGCTGGCTATGGCTACACCTTC
TRBV2	.	TRBJ2-3	.	CASSDTGSWTDTQYF	TGTGCCAGCAGCGACACAGGGAGTTGGACAGATACGCAGTATTTT
TRBV28	.	TRBJ2-7	.	CASTRVSPYEQYF	TGTGCCTCAACCAGGGTGTCCCCCTACGAGCAGTACTTC
TRBV5-6	.	TRBJ1-2	.	CASNNGRTRTGYTF	TGTGCCAGCAACAACGGCAGGACCAGGACGGGCTACACCTTC
TRBV5-4	TRBD1	TRBJ1-2	.	CASSLGLLSRDRPGGYGYTF	TGTGCCAGCAGCTTGGGTCTCCTGTCCCGGGACAGGCCCGGGGGCTATGGCTACACCTTC
TRBV7-2	TRBD2	TRBJ2-7	.	CASSQQLAGGLTSYEQYF	TGTGCCAGCAGCCAACAACTAGCGGGAGGGCTTACGTCCTACGAGCAGTACTTC
TRBV14	TRBD2	TRBJ2-1	many	CASSPGLAGNNEQFF	TGTGCCAGCAGCCCCGGACTAGCGGGAAACAATGAGCAGTTCTTC
TRBV20-1	.	TRBJ2-1	once	CSAIGVGEQFF	TGCAGTGCTATCGGCGTCGGCGAGCAGTTCTTC
TRBV6-6	.	TRBJ1-1	few	CASGERAEAFF	TGTGCCAGCGGGGAAAGGGCTGAAGCTTTCTTT
TRBV4-1	.	TRBJ1-5	.	CASSQATPGRILVRPQHF	TGCGCCAGCAGCCAAGCAACCCCGGGACGGATCCTGGTCCGGCCCCAGCATTTT
TRBV20-1	.	TRBJ2-1	.	CSAREVGGQFF	TGCAGTGCTAGAGAAGTAGGGGGGCAGTTCTTC
TRBV5-1	.	TRBJ1-5	.	CASSLGDNNQRPQHF	TGCGCCAGCAGCTTGGGAGACAATAATCAGCGGCCCCAGCATTTT
TRBV5-1	TRBD1	TRBJ2-1	.	CASSAGQGARQFF	TGCGCCAGCAGCGCCGGACAGGGGGCGCGGCAGTTCTTC
TRBV7-3	.	TRBJ2-1	.	CASSSGRYNEQFF	TGTGCCAGCAGCTCGGGACGGTACAATGAGCAGTTCTTC
TRBV11-2	TRBD1	TRBJ1-3	once	CASSSQGAHGNTIYF	TGTGCCAGCAGCTCTCAGGGGGCTCATGGAAACACCATATATTTT
TRBV27	.	TRBJ1-1	few	CASSLRPPDLRNTEAFF	TGTGCCAGCAGTTTAAGACCCCCGGATCTGAGGAACACTGAAGCTTTCTTT
TRBV11-2	TRBD1	TRBJ1-2	.	CASSRDREYGYTF	TGTGCCAGCAGCCGGGACAGGGAGTATGGCTACACCTTC
TRBV29-1	.	TRBJ2-1	few	CSVESRVDYNEQFF	TGCAGCGTTGAATCCAGGGTAGACTACAATGAGCAGTTCTTC
TRBV7-2	.	TRBJ2-7	once	CASSLDRPYEQYF	TGTGCCAGCAGCTTAGACAGACCATACGAGCAGTACTTC
TRBV10-3	.	TRBJ2-5	.	CAISEQAVQETQYF	TGTGCCATCAGTGAGCAAGCAGTACAAGAGACCCAGTACTTC
TRBV29-1	TRBD2	TRBJ2-3	.	CSVAPTSGRTDTQYF	TGCAGCGTCGCCCCGACTAGCGGGAGGACAGATACGCAGTATTTT
TRBV28	.	TRBJ1-2	.	CASSPAYGYTF	TGTGCCAGCAGTCCCGCGTATGGCTACACCTTC